The sequence of this T cell receptor (beta chain) was determined in a study of blood T cells in healthy people across ages. PCR was performed a second time for about 7 to 11 cycles using a sample-barcoded 5' primer and a J-beta primer mix. TCRdb itself ran the 5' RACE reads through MiXCR, one entry per CDR3 protein. There are 1.5 million to 2 million distinct CDR3 sequences in the sample; 40% to 55% occur only once, and approximately 2.1% lies in the top ten. Trimming left V 1 base short and J 7 bases short, with 13 bases between. Germline V gives CDR1 SGHVS, CDR2 FNYEAQ. The CDR3 consists of 14 residues.

V usage is TRBV7-6 and J usage is TRBJ2-5; D is undetermined. The specimen was blood. The source is a woman aged 40 to 49 in good health. The CDR3 is CASSLGTAPRTQYF. The CDR3 coding sequence is TGTGCCAGCAGCTTAGGTACTGCCCCAAGGACCCAGTACTTC. The whole variable domain, filled in from reference TRBV7-6 and TRBJ2-5, reads GAGVSQSPRYKVTKRGQDVALRCDPISGHVSLYWYRQALGQGPEFLTYFNYEAQQDKSGLPNDRFSAERPEGSISTLTIQRTEQRDSAMYRCASSLGTAPRTQYFGPGTRLLVL.